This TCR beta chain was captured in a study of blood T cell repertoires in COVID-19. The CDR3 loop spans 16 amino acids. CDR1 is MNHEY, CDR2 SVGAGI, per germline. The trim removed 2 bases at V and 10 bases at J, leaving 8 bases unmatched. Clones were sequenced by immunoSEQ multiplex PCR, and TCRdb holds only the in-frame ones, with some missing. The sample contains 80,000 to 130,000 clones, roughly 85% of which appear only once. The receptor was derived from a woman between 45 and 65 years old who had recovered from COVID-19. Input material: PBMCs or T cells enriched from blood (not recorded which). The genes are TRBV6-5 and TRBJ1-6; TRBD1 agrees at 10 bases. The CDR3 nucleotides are TGTGCCAGCAGTTACACGGGACAGGGGATCGGATCACCCCTCCACTTT. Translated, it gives CASSYTGQGIGSPLHF.